These 13 T cell receptor beta chains were all obtained from the same sample, sequenced in a study of CD8+ T cells in alopecia areata. cDNA reverse transcribed from extracted RNA served as the sequencing template. Libraries were prepared by immunoSEQ multiplex PCR; TCRdb keeps only in-frame clonotypes and omits some of them. Here the sample spans under 250,000 clones, approximately 52% being singletons. Sequencing was performed on CD4+ T cells sorted from blood, taken at week 0. The source of these receptors is a human donor with alopecia areata.

This clone came up many times. The V gene is TRBV7-8, the J gene TRBJ1-5; D perhaps matches TRBD1 (5 bases). Between the trimmed V and J ends, which lost 1 base and 5 bases, there was a span of 9 bases. The CDR3 is 14 amino acids. CDR1 and CDR2 (germline): SGHVS, FQNEAQ. The DNA for the CDR3 is TGTGCCAGCAGCTTAGGGACACCCGATCAGCCCCAGCATTTT. Encoded protein: CASSLGTPDQPQHF.

As to this clone: A read error may account for a junction end that differs from germline. This chain links TRBV7-7 with TRBJ2-6, with 10 bases that match TRBD2. There are 17 residues in the CDR3. CDR1 is SSHAT and CDR2 is FNYEAQ in the germline V gene (reference sequence). CDR3 sequence (DNA): TGTGCTAGCAGCCCCCGAGCGGGGGGGTCTGGGGCCAACGTCCTGACTTTC. This encodes CASSPRAGGSGANVLTF.

This rearrangement joins TRBV5-1 to TRBJ1-2; 8 positions match TRBD1. CDR3 size: 12 residues. Germline V lookup: CDR1 SGHRS, CDR2 YFSETQ. V gave up 1 base and J gave up 8 bases; unmatched junction bases: 1. The CDR3 DNA reads as TGCGCCAGCAGCTTGACAGGGGGAGGCTACACCTTC. Amino acids: CASSLTGGGYTF.

The CDR3 loop is CASSPMSGADYEQYF. DNA for the CDR3: TGTGCCAGCTCACCTATGAGCGGGGCTGACTACGAGCAGTACTTC. This chain joins TRBV18 and TRBJ2-5; 7 nucleotides agree with TRBD2. The J call may be faulty, since TRBJ2-7 better matches the DNA end. The CDR3 contains 15 residues. CDR1 and CDR2 (germline): KGHSH, LQKENI.

The chain combines TRBV6-5 with TRBJ1-1; maybe TRBD1 (6 bases). Germline V gives CDR1 MNHEY, CDR2 SVGAGI. V shed 2 bases and J shed 0 bases, with 10 bases lying between them. This CDR3 comprises 15 residues. The CDR3 region is CASSYRQAMNTEAFF. The CDR3 bases are TGTGCCAGCAGTTACCGACAGGCTATGAACACTGAAGCTTTCTTT.

This clone was detected once. The chain couples TRBV7-9 to TRBJ2-4, with 10 nucleotides matching TRBD1. CDR3 length equals 18 residues. Unmatched junction bases numbered 11, after V lost 4 bases and J lost 2 bases. CDR1 and CDR2 from the germline V gene are SEHNR and FQNEAQ (reference sequence). Here the CDR3 reads CASSSPTGTGVSKNIQYF. Here the CDR3 DNA reads TGTGCCAGCAGCTCGCCGACCGGGACAGGGGTTTCCAAAAACATTCAGTACTTC. Using reference TRBV7-9 and TRBJ2-4 for the parts outside the CDR3, the full variable domain is DTGVSQNPRHKITKRGQNVTFRCDPISEHNRLYWYRQTLGQGPEFLTYFQNEAQLEKSRLLSDRFSAERPKGSFSTLEIQRTEQGDSAMYLCASSSPTGTGVSKNIQYFGAGTRLSVL.

This clone has only a few counts. The chain recombines TRBV5-1 with TRBJ2-7; possibly TRBD1 for D (6 bases). Between the trimmed V and J ends, which lost 0 bases and 4 bases, there was a span of 14 bases. There are 15 residues in the CDR3. The V gene's germline CDR1 is SGHRS and CDR2 YFSETQ. CDR3 in amino acids: CASSLALGTPYEQYF. The CDR3 DNA is TGCGCCAGCAGCTTGGCTTTGGGGACACCTTACGAGCAGTACTTC.

V and J are TRBV27 and TRBJ2-5; the match to TRBD2 covers 15 bases. This CDR3 region has 18 residues. After removal of 4 bases from V and 4 bases from J, the junction contained 10 bases not matched to a gene. Germline V gene sequence: CDR1 MNHEY, CDR2 SMNVEV (reference sequence). The CDR3 region has the DNA TGTGCCAGCAGTTCGGAACTAGGACTAGCGGGAGGGCGAGAGACCCAGTACTTC. It yields the protein CASSSELGLAGGRETQYF.

The chain uses TRBV7-3 and TRBJ2-1, with D possibly TRBD2 on 6 matching bases. Trimming stripped 4 bases from V and 7 bases from J, with 14 bases between. The CDR3 has 14 residues. Germline values: CDR1 SGHTA, CDR2 FQGTGA. In nucleotides, the CDR3 is TGTGCCAGCAGCTCCTCTGCGGGACGGAATGAGCAGTTCTTC. It yields the protein CASSSSAGRNEQFF.

The chain recombines TRBV10-3 with TRBJ2-7; D remains unclear. The V end lost 3 bases, the J end lost 5 bases, and 5 bases lay between the germline ends. The CDR3 extends over 11 amino acids. In germline, CDR1 is ENHRY, CDR2 SYGVKD. The CDR3 loop is CAISERNEQYF. CDR3 DNA sequence: TGTGCCATCAGTGAAAGAAACGAGCAGTACTTC.

This chain joins TRBV29-1 and TRBJ1-1; D is ambiguous. Trimming shortened V by 4 bases and J by 7 bases, and 10 bases separated the two germline ends. The CDR3 runs 11 residues. CDR1 SQVTM and CDR2 ANQGSEA come from the germline V gene. The CDR3 coding sequence is TGCAGCGTTGGGACGCCACATGAAGCTTTCTTT. This gives the protein CSVGTPHEAFF.

This clone was counted a few times. This rearrangement joins TRBV30 to TRBJ2-7; TRBD2 matches at 12 bases. This CDR3 region has 17 residues. Unmatched junction bases numbered 13, after V lost 5 bases and J lost 2 bases. Germline CDR1 reads GTSNPN; CDR2 reads SVGIG (reference sequence). The CDR3 coding sequence is TGTGCCTGGGTAGGAGGGACTAGCGGGTACCCACCCTACGAGCAGTACTTC. Translating gives CAWVGGTSGYPPYEQYF.

In this sample, this clone turned up once. The V call is TRBV2, the J call TRBJ2-7; D perhaps matches TRBD1 (5 bases). There are 14 residues in the CDR3. Germline V gene data show CDR1 as SNHLY and CDR2 as FYNNEI. V lost 7 bases, J lost 0 bases, and 13 bases lay in between. CDR3 amino acids: CASKRQWSSYEQYF. The DNA for the CDR3 is TGTGCCAGCAAGAGACAGTGGAGCTCCTACGAGCAGTACTTC.